This is a list of T cell receptor beta chains from one sample in a study of shared clonotypes between healthy human individuals. Data came from immunoSEQ multiplex PCR; TCRdb stores just in-frame clones and leaves some out. The table lists roughly 1.4 million clones, 97% to 99% of them singletons. The sample was naive CD4+ T cells sorted from blood. The source is a man between 25 and 39 years old in good health. Both conserved end residues are part of each CDR3. A D gene is named only where the DNA matches it firmly. Some rows have no size entry. The others give once, few or many, or a class for an expanded clone.

j_gene,d_gene,v_gene,abundance,CDR3aa,CDR3nt
TRBJ2-5,-,TRBV5-4,-,CASSPLEQETQYF,TGTGCCAGCAGCCCCCTAGAGCAAGAGACCCAGTACTTC
TRBJ2-1,TRBD2,TRBV4-3,-,CASSQDNGEGLPYNEQFF,TGCGCCAGCAGCCAAGATAACGGGGAGGGCCTCCCCTACAATGAGCAGTTCTTC
TRBJ1-2,-,TRBV29-1,-,CSVEDRAGRRRYTF,TGCAGCGTTGAAGATCGGGCGGGCCGTAGGCGCTACACCTTC
TRBJ2-1,TRBD2,TRBV18,-,CASSSQLAGLYNEQFF,TGTGCCAGCTCGTCACAACTAGCGGGGTTGTACAATGAGCAGTTCTTC
TRBJ2-1,TRBD2,TRBV18,-,CASSPLSSGMTSYNEQFF,TGTGCCAGCTCACCACTGTCTAGCGGGATGACCTCCTACAATGAGCAGTTCTTC
TRBJ2-7,TRBD2,TRBV27,-,CASGTRGRADEQYF,TGTGCCAGCGGGACCCGGGGGAGGGCCGACGAGCAGTACTTC
TRBJ1-1,-,TRBV7-2,-,CASSLGVVTEAFF,TGTGCCAGCAGCTTAGGGGTAGTCACTGAAGCTTTCTTT
TRBJ2-5,TRBD2,TRBV5-1,once,CASSLGLAGGGGQETQYF,TGCGCCAGCAGCCTCGGACTAGCGGGAGGAGGGGGCCAAGAGACCCAGTACTTC
TRBJ2-7,-,TRBV5-1,-,CASSLGQNANYEQYF,TGCGCCAGCAGCCTAGGACAGAACGCTAACTACGAGCAGTACTTC
TRBJ2-3,-,TRBV28,-,CASSLRWTDTQYF,TGTGCCAGCAGTTTACGATGGACAGATACGCAGTATTTT
TRBJ2-7,TRBD2,TRBV6-5,once,CASIGSGDPRQYF,TGTGCCAGCATTGGTAGCGGGGATCCTCGGCAGTACTTC
TRBJ2-7,-,TRBV6-5,-,CASSYAPMTTEQYF,TGTGCCAGCAGTTACGCTCCCATGACCACAGAGCAGTACTTC
TRBJ2-1,TRBD1,TRBV5-1,-,CASSWDRTYNEQFF,TGCGCCAGCAGCTGGGACAGGACCTACAATGAGCAGTTCTTC
TRBJ2-7,-,TRBV10-3,once,CAINQQGPSPYEQYF,TGTGCCATCAACCAACAGGGACCCTCTCCCTACGAGCAGTACTTC
TRBJ2-7,TRBD2,TRBV27,-,CASSSATSGGAVQYF,TGTGCCAGCAGTTCGGCGACTAGCGGGGGGGCTGTGCAGTACTTC
TRBJ1-4,TRBD1,TRBV18,-,CASSPAGTVGEKLFF,TGTGCCAGCTCACCCGCCGGGACAGTCGGAGAAAAACTGTTTTTT
TRBJ2-1,-,TRBV10-3,-,CAIRITTGRITYNEQFF,TGTGCCATCAGAATCACCACTGGACGGATAACCTACAATGAGCAGTTCTTC
TRBJ2-7,-,TRBV28,-,CASTAPYEQYF,TGTGCCAGCACCGCCCCCTACGAGCAGTACTTC
TRBJ1-2,-,TRBV28,once,CASFRAGENRGYTF,TGTGCCAGCTTTAGGGCAGGGGAAAATCGCGGCTACACCTTC
TRBJ2-5,TRBD2,TRBV7-8,-,CASSSNGLVWQETQYF,TGTGCCAGCAGCTCAAACGGACTAGTTTGGCAGGAGACCCAGTACTTC
TRBJ2-3,-,TRBV5-4,-,CASSLDLGLASTDTQYF,TGTGCCAGCAGCCTAGATCTAGGCCTCGCTAGCACAGATACGCAGTATTTT
TRBJ1-4,TRBD1,TRBV4-1,-,CASSQVWSGGSEKLFF,TGCGCCAGCAGCCAAGTGTGGTCAGGGGGCAGCGAAAAACTGTTTTTT
TRBJ2-7,TRBD2,TRBV9,-,CASSVGPSGNYEQYF,TGTGCCAGCAGCGTAGGGCCTAGCGGGAACTACGAGCAGTACTTC
TRBJ1-1,-,TRBV7-9,-,CASSGAVAIKKNRNTEAFF,TGTGCCAGCAGCGGGGCTGTTGCAATAAAAAAGAACCGGAACACTGAAGCTTTCTTT
TRBJ2-1,-,TRBV14,-,CASSPFGGAAYNEQFF,TGTGCCAGCAGCCCCTTTGGGGGAGCGGCCTACAATGAGCAGTTCTTC
TRBJ1-1,-,TRBV7-9,-,CASSPVTPNTEAFF,TGTGCCAGCAGCCCGGTGACACCGAACACTGAAGCTTTCTTT
TRBJ2-7,TRBD1,TRBV18,-,CASSRGDRALYEQYF,TGTGCCAGCTCAAGGGGGGACAGGGCTTTGTACGAGCAGTACTTC
TRBJ2-3,-,TRBV11-2,-,CASSSGPTGASYTQYF,TGTGCCAGCAGCTCTGGCCCAACGGGGGCGAGTTATACGCAGTATTTT
TRBJ2-1,-,TRBV29-1,-,CSITSVEQFF,TGCAGCATTACTAGTGTTGAGCAGTTCTTC
TRBJ2-7,-,TRBV27,-,CASDRGSPYEQYF,TGTGCCAGCGATAGGGGGAGCCCCTACGAGCAGTACTTC
TRBJ2-2,-,TRBV9,-,CASSGAFTAGELFF,TGTGCCAGCAGCGGAGCCTTCACGGCCGGGGAGCTGTTTTTT
TRBJ2-1,-,TRBV7-6,-,CASSLAFQRAPVDEQFF,TGTGCCAGCAGCTTAGCGTTCCAGCGGGCCCCGGTCGATGAGCAGTTCTTC
TRBJ1-1,-,TRBV18,-,CASSPPLQFATYTEAFF,TGTGCCAGCTCACCACCTTTACAGTTCGCCACCTACACTGAAGCTTTCTTT
TRBJ2-6,-,TRBV7-9,-,CASSRFGANVLTF,TGTGCCAGCAGCCGTTTCGGGGCCAACGTCCTGACTTTC
TRBJ1-1,TRBD1,TRBV5-1,-,CASTLQGFGTEAFF,TGCGCCAGCACCCTACAGGGGTTCGGCACTGAAGCTTTCTTT
TRBJ2-2,TRBD2,TRBV29-1,-,CSATSGRRGGELFF,TGCAGCGCCACTAGCGGGAGAAGGGGCGGGGAGCTGTTTTTT
TRBJ2-7,TRBD1,TRBV5-1,once,CASSGSGTGRHEQYF,TGCGCCAGCAGCGGATCCGGGACAGGGAGGCACGAGCAGTACTTC
TRBJ2-5,TRBD1,TRBV9,-,CASSAGTAQETQYF,TGTGCCAGCAGCGCCGGGACAGCCCAAGAGACCCAGTACTTC
TRBJ1-4,-,TRBV4-3,-,CASSQDGSRMNEKLFF,TGCGCCAGCAGCCAAGATGGCAGCAGGATGAATGAAAAACTGTTTTTT
TRBJ1-2,-,TRBV6-1,-,CASSERTDYGYTF,TGTGCCAGCAGTGAAAGAACGGACTATGGCTACACCTTC
TRBJ1-1,-,TRBV28,-,CASSLSGKGHTFF,TGTGCCAGCAGTTTATCAGGGAAAGGACACACTTTCTTT
TRBJ1-1,-,TRBV19,-,CASSILGPLNTEAFF,TGTGCCAGTAGTATCTTAGGCCCGTTGAACACTGAAGCTTTCTTT
TRBJ2-2,TRBD2,TRBV7-8,-,CASSLRRLVAGEELFF,TGTGCCAGCAGCTTACGGCGGTTAGTAGCGGGAGAGGAGCTGTTTTTT
TRBJ2-3,-,TRBV15,once,CATSSPGTPQSTQYF,TGTGCCACCAGCAGCCCCGGGACCCCACAGAGTACGCAGTATTTT
TRBJ2-5,-,TRBV18,-,CASSAPGSLEETQYF,TGTGCCAGCTCAGCCCCTGGGTCTTTAGAAGAGACCCAGTACTTC
TRBJ2-1,TRBD2,TRBV14,-,CASSQDPRTSVRDEQFF,TGTGCCAGCAGCCAAGACCCCCGGACTAGTGTTAGAGATGAGCAGTTCTTC